These 17 T cell receptor beta chains came from one sample sequenced in a study of molecular identifiers for immune sequencing clone quantification. Each CDR3 protein gets one entry after TCRdb re-called the PCR reads with MiXCR. The table has under 350,000 distinct CDR3 sequences, roughly 24% seen once. The sample comprised naive CD8+ T cells from blood, with Jurkat cell RNA spiked in. Subset defined: FACS-sorted CD8+CD4-CCR7+CD45RA+ naive T cells. Source of these receptors: a human donor in good health. Some libraries in this study had Jurkat cell RNA spiked in.

A few counts support this clonotype. The rearrangement joins TRBV12-3 or TRBV12-4 to TRBJ2-6; no firm D call. The CDR3 contains 20 residues. V was cut by 2 bases and J by 0 bases, with 20 bases left in between. The CDR3 DNA is TGTGCCAGCAGTTTACTTTTTCCCCCGGATCCTAGCTCTGGGGCCAACGTCCTGACTTTC. It translates to CASSLLFPPDPSSGANVLTF.

This clonotype showed up just a few times. V gene TRBV23-1 combines with J gene TRBJ1-4; D uncertain. TRBV23-1 counts as an open reading frame of uncertain function. V lost 8 bases, J lost 9 bases, and 10 bases lay in between. The length of the CDR3 is 11 residues. CDR3 nucleotides: TGCGCCAGCTCTGGACGGAAAAAACTGTTTTTT. It specifies CASSGRKKLFF.

Of note for this clonotype: A read error is likely, as this CDR3 ends without the conserved phenylalanine or tryptophan. V usage is TRBV4-3 and J usage is TRBJ2-3; TRBD1 might be the D (6 bases). This CDR3 comprises 16 residues. With 0 bases removed from V and 5 bases from J, the gap between germline ends came to 15 bases. Germline V gene lookup returns CDR1 LGHNA and CDR2 YSLEER. CDR3 bases: TGCGCCAGCAGCCAAGATGTACAGGGAACGGTAGATACGCAGTATCTT. It codes for CASSQDVQGTVDTQYL.

J is TRBJ1-5 and V is TRBV12-3 or TRBV12-4; TRBD1 aligns across 9 bases. The CDR3 covers 15 residues. J was trimmed by 6 bases and V by 3 bases; bases with no gene match: 6. The CDR3 nucleotides are TGTGCCAGCAGTTTGTACAGGGGGCCAGGTCAGCCCCAGCATTTT. This gives the protein CASSLYRGPGQPQHF.

This clonotype appeared many times. This chain links TRBV4-1 with TRBJ2-7; 8 nucleotides agree with TRBD1. The germline V gene encodes CDR1 MGHRA and CDR2 YSYEKL. The CDR3 extends over 15 amino acids. Trimming removed 4 bases from V and 4 bases from J; junction bases left unmatched: 9. The DNA of the CDR3 is TGCGCCAGCAGCCCCCAGGGCAGGGGGCTGTACGAGCAGTACTTC. It codes for CASSPQGRGLYEQYF.

About this clonotype: One end of the junction does not line up with germline, which may come from a read error. The V gene is TRBV6-5, the J gene TRBJ2-5; 11 bases match TRBD2. The germline V gene has CDR1 MNHEY and CDR2 SVGAGI. The CDR3 extends over 17 amino acids. CDR3: CDSSSPTSGSSGETQYF. CDR3 nucleotide sequence: TGTGACAGCAGTTCCCCAACTAGCGGGAGCTCTGGGGAGACCCAGTACTTC.

This clonotype was seen only a few times. The chain couples TRBV4-2 to TRBJ1-3; tentative D call: TRBD1 (6 bases). The CDR3 loop spans 16 amino acids. The V gene's germline CDR1 is LGHNA and CDR2 YNFKEQ. Trimming took off 4 bases at V and 0 bases at J, with 13 bases between the two ends. CDR3 protein: CASSLDRLSSGNTIYF. The DNA for the CDR3 is TGTGCCAGCAGCCTAGACAGGCTGAGCTCTGGAAACACCATATATTTT.

In its sample, this clonotype was seen a few times. This chain uses TRBV20-1 with TRBJ2-3; TRBD2 agrees at 12 bases. Germline loops: CDR1 DFQATT, CDR2 SNEGSKA (reference sequence). The length of the CDR3 is 16 residues. Trimming took 3 bases from V and 4 from J; bases not matched to a gene: 8. The CDR3 loop is CSARGLLAGGPDTQYF. The CDR3 DNA is TGCAGTGCTAGGGGACTTCTAGCGGGGGGGCCAGATACGCAGTATTTT.

Worth noting for this clonotype: This may be a read error, as it is one base from a much larger clone. J is TRBJ1-5 and V is TRBV10-3; D is ambiguous. Germline assignment: CDR1 ENHRY and CDR2 SYGVKD. Trimming removed 10 bases from V and 3 bases from J, with 16 bases in between. The CDR3 consists of 14 residues. CDR3 DNA sequence: TGTGCCACCGGAATCCTGGAGCACAATCAGCCCCAGCATTTT. The encoded protein is CATGILEHNQPQHF.

The rearrangement links TRBV11-2 to TRBJ1-6; D might be TRBD1 (5 bases). Trimming shortened V by 2 bases and J by 8 bases, and 19 bases separated the two germline ends. There are 17 residues in the CDR3. From germline, CDR1 is SGHAT and CDR2 FQNNGV. The CDR3 DNA sequence: TGTGCCAGCAGCTTACAGGGCAGAGGAAAAAACCATTCACCCCTCCACTTT. Protein: CASSLQGRGKNHSPLHF.

The CDR3 sequence: CAIADGPNTGELFF. The CDR3 bases are TGCGCCATCGCGGACGGACCGAACACCGGGGAGCTGTTTTTT. This chain uses TRBV10-2 with TRBJ2-2; the D is unclear. This CDR3 spans 14 amino acids. The V and J ends lost 10 bases and 0 bases respectively, with 12 bases between them. Germline V gene lookup returns CDR1 WSHSY and CDR2 SAAADI.

The chain combines TRBV28 with TRBJ2-1; D is unclear. Trimming left V 8 bases short and J 2 bases short, with 16 bases between. The CDR3 has 15 amino acids. Germline values: CDR1 MDHEN, CDR2 SYDVKM. The CDR3 sequence is CASVTRHPPYNEQFF. CDR3 sequence (DNA): TGTGCCAGCGTAACACGGCACCCGCCCTACAATGAGCAGTTCTTC.

The rearrangement joins TRBV19 to TRBJ1-5; D ambiguous. The length of the CDR3 is 15 residues. The V and J ends lost 1 base and 1 base respectively, with 8 bases between them. Germline-derived CDR1 and CDR2 are LNHDA and SQIVND (reference sequence). CDR3 nucleotide sequence: TGTGCCAGTAGTATAGGAGCAGGAAGCAATCAGCCCCAGCATTTT. Protein product: CASSIGAGSNQPQHF.

This clonotype occurred a few times. The chain recombines TRBV2 with TRBJ2-7; weak D call: TRBD2 (6 bases). Trimming removed 7 bases at V and 4 bases at J, with 14 bases between. The CDR3 loop spans 13 amino acids. From germline, CDR1 is SNHLY and CDR2 FYNNEI. CDR3 nucleotides: TGTGCCAGCAAGTTTGAAGGACTATACGAGCAGTACTTC. Translation gives CASKFEGLYEQYF.

There are a few counts of this clonotype. V gene TRBV10-3 combines with J gene TRBJ2-6, with D unresolved. With 4 bases removed from V and 0 bases from J, the gap between germline ends came to 4 bases. The length of the CDR3 is 14 residues. Germline CDR1 ENHRY, CDR2 SYGVKD. The CDR3 is CAISASSGANVLTF. The DNA of the CDR3 is TGTGCCATCAGTGCCAGCTCTGGGGCCAACGTCCTGACTTTC.

DNA for the CDR3: TGTGCCAGCAGCCCCGAGGTAGGTTCTGGGGCCAACGTCCTGACTTTC. Protein sequence: CASSPEVGSGANVLTF. The gene calls are TRBV7-6 and TRBJ2-6; D is ambiguous. CDR1 and CDR2 (germline): SGHVS, FNYEAQ. The ends were cut back, 5 bases at V and 1 base at J, with 12 bases in the middle. The CDR3 spans 16 residues.

The J gene is TRBJ1-1, the V gene TRBV7-9; perhaps TRBD1 as D (5 bases). From germline, CDR1 is SEHNR and CDR2 FQNEAQ (reference sequence). The CDR3 spans 15 residues. Trimming cost V 5 bases and J 2 bases, with 15 bases left between them. The CDR3 region is CASSTVGGANTEAFF. The CDR3 region has the DNA TGTGCCAGCAGCACAGTGGGGGGTGCTAACACTGAAGCTTTCTTT.